This T cell receptor gamma chain appears in the sequencing data of a study of human gamma delta and Vdelta1 T cells (dated by TCRdb to between 2017 and 2018). Looking at the study overall: In this study, the researchers looked at Delta One T cells, which are Vd1+ gamma-delta T cells, to see how well they work as cytotoxic effectors against acute myeloid leukemia. The study at large found these results: Delta One T cells were reported to be polyclonal and to show broad cytotoxic targeting of acute myeloid leukemia.

CDR1 and CDR2 were assigned from the germline V gene (reference sequence) as VTNTFY and YDVSTARD. V is cut back by 4 bases and J by 8 bases, with 8 bases in the junction unmatched. The CDR3 goes from the cysteine to the phenylalanine over 12 residues. Solely the CDR3 DNA is kept, with 36 bases framed from the first base. The protocol used for the library was PCR. Sequencing was carried out with an Illumina MiSeq. After TCRdb called clones again from the public reads with CATT, rows with identical DNA were merged. The sample includes a few thousand gamma-chain clones, with under 35% observed a single time. The ten largest clones represent less than 3% of the sample. This clone was detected a few times. It has no known antigen specificity. Per-base qualities were not stored, and no clone one base away is much larger.

In this chain, TRGV3 is recombined with TRGJ1 or TRGJ2. The sequencing sample was made of Vdelta1 gamma-delta T cells from blood grown in culture (DOT cells). The sample's cell subset or site, from its label and the paper: Delta One T cells, in vitro expanded/differentiated Vd1+ gamma-delta T cells. This receptor was obtained from a human donor in good health. The bases read TGTGCCACCTGGGAAGAGGAGGATAAGAAACTCTTT. This translates into CATWEEEDKKLF.